Listed below are T cell receptor beta chains from one sample, sequenced in a study of blood T cell repertoires in COVID-19. The table came from immunoSEQ multiplex PCR; TCRdb's copy has only in-frame clones and leaves some out. The repertoire holds 250,000 to 300,000 clones, with 86% as singletons. The material sequenced was peripheral blood. These receptors all stem from a woman aged 25 to 39 with COVID-19, enrolled during active disease. Both conserved end residues are trimmed from each CDR3. Fields, in order: clone size, J gene, V gene, CDR3 protein. Clone size is not always given. Where it is, it says once, few, many or a class for expanded clones.

clone size: once
J gene: TRBJ2-5
V gene: TRBV7-9
CDR3 protein: ASSLGRGVQETQY

clone size: NA
J gene: TRBJ1-2
V gene: TRBV2
CDR3 protein: ASSAGTGRDYGYT

clone size: NA
J gene: TRBJ2-2
V gene: TRBV7-6
CDR3 protein: ASSLKLTGGGGTGELF

clone size: few
J gene: TRBJ2-1
V gene: TRBV12-5
CDR3 protein: ASGLQGLVPNEQF

clone size: NA
J gene: TRBJ1-2
V gene: TRBV18
CDR3 protein: ASSPLSGPGYGYT

clone size: NA
J gene: TRBJ2-7
V gene: TRBV6-2/TRBV6-3
CDR3 protein: ASSYGDRGPFLSYEQY

clone size: NA
J gene: TRBJ1-1
V gene: TRBV7-9
CDR3 protein: ASSRGQSTEAF

clone size: NA
J gene: TRBJ1-2
V gene: TRBV6-5
CDR3 protein: ASSPQGGGYT

clone size: NA
J gene: TRBJ1-1
V gene: TRBV7-9
CDR3 protein: ASSSYRDTEAF

clone size: NA
J gene: TRBJ1-4
V gene: TRBV6-6
CDR3 protein: ASSPRQGLANEKLF

clone size: NA
J gene: TRBJ2-3
V gene: TRBV11-2
CDR3 protein: ASSWTSARWTTDTQY

clone size: NA
J gene: TRBJ2-3
V gene: TRBV5-1
CDR3 protein: ASSLGVLLAGAGHTQY

clone size: NA
J gene: TRBJ1-2
V gene: TRBV7-9
CDR3 protein: ASRLTGPYGYT

clone size: NA
J gene: TRBJ2-2
V gene: TRBV19
CDR3 protein: ASSIPGVRTGELF

clone size: NA
J gene: TRBJ2-4
V gene: TRBV30
CDR3 protein: AWAPGGLTGAKNIQY

clone size: NA
J gene: TRBJ2-3
V gene: TRBV27
CDR3 protein: ASSSLGLAGASASTDTQY

clone size: NA
J gene: TRBJ2-7
V gene: TRBV4-1
CDR3 protein: ASSQGSSYEQY

clone size: NA
J gene: TRBJ1-6
V gene: TRBV27
CDR3 protein: ASRQGTGVSYNSPLH

clone size: NA
J gene: TRBJ2-3
V gene: TRBV19
CDR3 protein: ASSPGFTDTQY

clone size: few
J gene: TRBJ1-5
V gene: TRBV12-3/TRBV12-4
CDR3 protein: ASNRQGGQPQH

clone size: NA
J gene: TRBJ2-7
V gene: TRBV5-6
CDR3 protein: ASSLTGWSYEQY

clone size: NA
J gene: TRBJ2-7
V gene: TRBV7-2
CDR3 protein: ASSSRDRGYEQY

clone size: NA
J gene: TRBJ2-7
V gene: TRBV11-2
CDR3 protein: ASSFPGQGSYEQY

clone size: NA
J gene: TRBJ1-2
V gene: TRBV5-6
CDR3 protein: ASSLLSAGDGYT

clone size: NA
J gene: TRBJ1-5
V gene: TRBV27
CDR3 protein: ASGSDSNQPQH

clone size: NA
J gene: TRBJ1-6
V gene: TRBV19
CDR3 protein: ASRVSSYNSPLH

clone size: NA
J gene: TRBJ2-3
V gene: TRBV4-1
CDR3 protein: ASSQEGLGSTDTQY

clone size: NA
J gene: TRBJ2-1
V gene: TRBV3-1/TRBV3-2
CDR3 protein: ASSQEVNGEQYNEQF

clone size: NA
J gene: TRBJ1-2
V gene: TRBV6-2/TRBV6-3
CDR3 protein: ASSYDSDYGYT

clone size: NA
J gene: TRBJ1-5
V gene: TRBV27
CDR3 protein: ASGLLDWSNQPQH

clone size: NA
J gene: TRBJ1-2
V gene: TRBV5-4
CDR3 protein: ASSGPGQGRNGYT

clone size: NA
J gene: TRBJ2-1
V gene: TRBV28
CDR3 protein: ASRTNTGTVYNEQF

clone size: NA
J gene: TRBJ1-2
V gene: TRBV4-1
CDR3 protein: ASSQATGDRVLSGYT

clone size: NA
J gene: TRBJ2-7
V gene: TRBV19
CDR3 protein: ASSLGGYEQY

clone size: NA
J gene: TRBJ2-7
V gene: TRBV2
CDR3 protein: ASSERTGAYEQY

clone size: NA
J gene: TRBJ1-2
V gene: TRBV14
CDR3 protein: ASSPGGNGYT

clone size: NA
J gene: TRBJ1-6
V gene: TRBV5-1
CDR3 protein: ASSLGDTGKYSPLH

clone size: NA
J gene: TRBJ2-3
V gene: TRBV6-5
CDR3 protein: ASIKLAGRTDTQY

clone size: NA
J gene: TRBJ1-4
V gene: TRBV3-1/TRBV3-2
CDR3 protein: ASSQDVGAWKLF

clone size: NA
J gene: TRBJ2-3
V gene: TRBV11-2
CDR3 protein: ASSPRAIIRDTQY